This T cell receptor beta chain came from a study of vaccination and CD4 T cells after COVID-19. Treatment in this sample: approximately 9-day PBMC culture with coronavirus spike peptide pools or control peptides (ViraFEST assay). This clonotype was seen a single time. The antigen is unknown. With the Oncomine TCR Beta short-read assay, DNA from cultured CD4+ T cells was sequenced. One entry per CDR3 protein, called by TCRdb with MiXCR from the PCR reads. The sample lists 10,000 to 12,000 distinct CDR3 sequences; 64% were seen once. V was cut by 4 bases and J by 0 bases, with 13 bases left in between. Looked up from germline, CDR1 is MNHEY and CDR2 is SVGEGT. The CDR3 contains 16 residues.

The source of this sequence is a human donor who had recovered from COVID-19. This chain connects TRBV6-2 or TRBV6-3 to TRBJ1-3; D unresolved. The sample was CD4+ T cells from blood, cultured in vitro. The CDR3 sequence: CASSSDTTSSGNTIYF. The CDR3 DNA reads as TGTGCCAGCAGTTCCGATACCACCAGCTCTGGAAACACCATATATTTT.